The clone carrying this T cell receptor beta chain was seen at least ten times. As yet, its antigen is unknown. This CDR3 region has 15 residues. Trimming cost V 0 bases and J 10 bases; bases outside gene matches: 8. CDR1 is DFQATT and CDR2 is SNEGSKA in the germline V gene (reference sequence). The data were obtained in a study of response to subunit inactivated influenza vaccine. Broader study findings: Each seasonal influenza vaccination recruits few new T cells, the authors suggested.

TCRdb used MiXCR to reprocess the RT-PCR reads, holding one entry per CDR3 protein. The sample yields more than 700,000 distinct CDR3 sequences, less than 25% seen once. This chain connects TRBV20-1 to TRBJ1-6; 8 bases align to TRBD1. The material sequenced was PBMCs from blood, taken 5 days after vaccination. This receptor was identified in a man between 50 and 59 years old who received an inactivated influenza vaccine. The CDR3 coding sequence is TGCAGTGCTAGAGATCAAGGCCAGGGGGCATCACCCCTCCACTTT. Amino acid sequence: CSARDQGQGASPLHF.